A selection of T cell receptor beta chains follows, all from one sample in a study of cytomegalovirus exposure and HLA in healthy donors. Some clones are missing from TCRdb's copy, which holds only in-frame ones; the method was immunoSEQ multiplex PCR. The sample yields hundreds of thousands of clones, 70% to 85% seen once. What was sequenced was PBMCs. The origin of the receptors is a male donor in good health and CMV-seronegative. The CDR3 runs from the conserved cysteine through the conserved F or W. Fields, in order: V gene, J gene, clone size, CDR3 protein. Size is stated for part of the rows, as once, few or many counts, or as a class when the clone is expanded.

V gene: TRBV5-1
J gene: TRBJ2-7
clone size: NA
CDR3 protein: CASSLDQGRDEQYF

V gene: TRBV7-9
J gene: TRBJ2-1
clone size: many
CDR3 protein: CASRLAGSSYNEQFF

V gene: TRBV4-2
J gene: TRBJ2-3
clone size: NA
CDR3 protein: CASSQGRTSGRQGYTQYF

V gene: TRBV6-1
J gene: TRBJ2-7
clone size: NA
CDR3 protein: CASSGSLGRYEQYF

V gene: TRBV6-5
J gene: TRBJ1-4
clone size: NA
CDR3 protein: CASSPGPATNEKLFF

V gene: TRBV4-1
J gene: TRBJ2-1
clone size: NA
CDR3 protein: CASSQVSRPGQGDNEQFF

V gene: TRBV19
J gene: TRBJ1-2
clone size: NA
CDR3 protein: CASNIRQNDNYGYTF

V gene: TRBV4-1
J gene: TRBJ2-3
clone size: few
CDR3 protein: CASSPGGLAGVGTDTQYF

V gene: TRBV9
J gene: TRBJ2-1
clone size: NA
CDR3 protein: CASSGRAGQGTHEQFF

V gene: TRBV27
J gene: TRBJ1-2
clone size: few
CDR3 protein: CASSPMGQAIYGYTF

V gene: TRBV18
J gene: TRBJ2-7
clone size: NA
CDR3 protein: CASSPTGGTEQYF

V gene: TRBV27
J gene: TRBJ2-1
clone size: NA
CDR3 protein: CASSSRTSGSMWFF

V gene: TRBV5-1
J gene: TRBJ1-3
clone size: NA
CDR3 protein: CASSLGGTAGNTIYF

V gene: TRBV5-1
J gene: TRBJ1-5
clone size: NA
CDR3 protein: CASSKGAGQPQHF

V gene: TRBV18
J gene: TRBJ2-5
clone size: NA
CDR3 protein: CASSPQGKWETQYF

V gene: TRBV7-9
J gene: TRBJ1-2
clone size: NA
CDR3 protein: CASSLNPKTNYGYTF

V gene: TRBV19
J gene: TRBJ2-1
clone size: NA
CDR3 protein: CASMGLAGGGYNEQFF

V gene: TRBV19
J gene: TRBJ1-5
clone size: NA
CDR3 protein: CASSMGPFSSNQPQHF

V gene: TRBV27
J gene: TRBJ1-6
clone size: NA
CDR3 protein: CASTGGQGDNSPLHF

V gene: TRBV27
J gene: TRBJ2-3
clone size: once
CDR3 protein: CASSHGETGRYTDTQYF

V gene: TRBV30
J gene: TRBJ1-3
clone size: NA
CDR3 protein: CAWNNPGQGRGNTIYF

V gene: TRBV5-1
J gene: TRBJ1-2
clone size: NA
CDR3 protein: CASSLDTTGGTYGYTF